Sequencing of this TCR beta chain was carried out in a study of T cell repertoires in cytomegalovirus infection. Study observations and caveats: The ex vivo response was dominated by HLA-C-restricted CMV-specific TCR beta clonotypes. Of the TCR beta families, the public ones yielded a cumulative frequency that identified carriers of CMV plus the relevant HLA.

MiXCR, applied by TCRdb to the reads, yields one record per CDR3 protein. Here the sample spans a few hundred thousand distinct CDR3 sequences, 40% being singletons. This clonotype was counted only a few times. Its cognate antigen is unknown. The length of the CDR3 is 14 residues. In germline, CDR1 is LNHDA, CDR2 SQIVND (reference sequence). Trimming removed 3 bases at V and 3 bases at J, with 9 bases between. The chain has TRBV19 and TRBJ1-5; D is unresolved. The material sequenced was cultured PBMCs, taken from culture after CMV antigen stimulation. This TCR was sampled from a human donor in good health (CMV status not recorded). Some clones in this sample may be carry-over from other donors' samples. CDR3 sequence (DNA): TGTGCCAGTAGTATTTTACAGTCCAATCAGCCCCAGCATTTT. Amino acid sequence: CASSILQSNQPQHF.